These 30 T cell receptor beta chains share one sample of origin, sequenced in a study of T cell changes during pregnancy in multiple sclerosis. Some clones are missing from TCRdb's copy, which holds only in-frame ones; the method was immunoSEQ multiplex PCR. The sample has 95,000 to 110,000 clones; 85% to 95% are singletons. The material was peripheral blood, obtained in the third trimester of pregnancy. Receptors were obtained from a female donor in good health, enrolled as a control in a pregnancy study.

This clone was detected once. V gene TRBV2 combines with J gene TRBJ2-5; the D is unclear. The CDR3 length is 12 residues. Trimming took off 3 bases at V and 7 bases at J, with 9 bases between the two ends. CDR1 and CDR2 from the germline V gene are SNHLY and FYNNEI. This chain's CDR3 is CASSDSRWTQYF. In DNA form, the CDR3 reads TGTGCCAGCAGTGATTCTCGGTGGACCCAGTACTTC.

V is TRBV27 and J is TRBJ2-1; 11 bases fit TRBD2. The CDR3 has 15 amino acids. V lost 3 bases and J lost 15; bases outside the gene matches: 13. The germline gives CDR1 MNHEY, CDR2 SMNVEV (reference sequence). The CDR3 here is CASSFSSGGFGWLFF. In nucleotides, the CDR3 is TGTGCCAGCAGTTTTTCTAGCGGGGGGTTCGGTTGGTTGTTCTTC.

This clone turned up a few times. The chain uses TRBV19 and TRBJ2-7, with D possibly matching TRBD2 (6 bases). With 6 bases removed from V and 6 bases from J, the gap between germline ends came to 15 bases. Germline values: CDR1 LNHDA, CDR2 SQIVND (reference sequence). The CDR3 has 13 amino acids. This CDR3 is CASSPGLLAEQYF. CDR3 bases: TGTGCCAGTAGCCCGGGACTTCTCGCCGAGCAGTACTTC.

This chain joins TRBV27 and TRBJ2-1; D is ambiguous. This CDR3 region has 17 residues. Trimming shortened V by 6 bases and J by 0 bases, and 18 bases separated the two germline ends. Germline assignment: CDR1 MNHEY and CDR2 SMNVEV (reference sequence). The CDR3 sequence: CASRIPAEIRSYNEQFF. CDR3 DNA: TGTGCCAGCAGGATTCCGGCGGAAATCCGCTCCTACAATGAGCAGTTCTTC.

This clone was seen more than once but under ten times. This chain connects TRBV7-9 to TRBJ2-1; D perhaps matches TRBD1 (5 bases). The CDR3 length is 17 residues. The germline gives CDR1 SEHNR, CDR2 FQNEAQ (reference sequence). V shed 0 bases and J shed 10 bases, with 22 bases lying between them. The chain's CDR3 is CASSLAWAAVRAGEQFF. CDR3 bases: TGTGCCAGCAGCTTAGCGTGGGCGGCGGTGAGAGCAGGGGAGCAGTTCTTC.

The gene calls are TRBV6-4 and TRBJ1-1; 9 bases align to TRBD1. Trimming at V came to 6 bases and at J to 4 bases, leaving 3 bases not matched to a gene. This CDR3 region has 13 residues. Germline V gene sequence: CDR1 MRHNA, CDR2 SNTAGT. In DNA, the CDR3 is TGTGCCAGCAGAGAGGACAGGGGCACTGAAGCTTTCTTT. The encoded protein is CASREDRGTEAFF.

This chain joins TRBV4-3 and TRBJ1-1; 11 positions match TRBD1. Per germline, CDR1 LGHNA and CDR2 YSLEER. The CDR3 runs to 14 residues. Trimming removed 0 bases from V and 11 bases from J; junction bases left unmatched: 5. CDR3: CASSQDRTGGMAFF. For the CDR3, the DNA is TGCGCCAGCAGCCAAGATAGGACAGGGGGCATGGCTTTCTTT.

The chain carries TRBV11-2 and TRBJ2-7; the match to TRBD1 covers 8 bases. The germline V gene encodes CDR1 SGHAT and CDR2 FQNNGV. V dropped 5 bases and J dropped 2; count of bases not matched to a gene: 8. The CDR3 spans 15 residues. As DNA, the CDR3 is TGTGCCAGCAGCGAGGGACAGGTGAACCCCTACGAGCAGTACTTC. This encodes CASSEGQVNPYEQYF.

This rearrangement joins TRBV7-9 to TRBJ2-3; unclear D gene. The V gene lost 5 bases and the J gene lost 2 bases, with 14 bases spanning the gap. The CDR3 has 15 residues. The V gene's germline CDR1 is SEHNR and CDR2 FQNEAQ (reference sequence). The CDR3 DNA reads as TGTGCCAGCAGCACCTTAGCACGAGACACAGATACGCAGTATTTT. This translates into CASSTLARDTDTQYF. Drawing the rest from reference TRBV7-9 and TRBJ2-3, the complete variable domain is DTGVSQNPRHKITKRGQNVTFRCDPISEHNRLYWYRQTLGQGPEFLTYFQNEAQLEKSRLLSDRFSAERPKGSFSTLEIQRTEQGDSAMYLCASSTLARDTDTQYFGPGTRLTVL.

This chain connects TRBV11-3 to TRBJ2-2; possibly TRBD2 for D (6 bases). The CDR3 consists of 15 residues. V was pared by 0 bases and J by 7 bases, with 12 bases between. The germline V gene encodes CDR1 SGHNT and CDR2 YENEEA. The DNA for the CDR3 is TGTGCCAGCAGCTTAGAAGGAGGGCAGGGCGGGGAGCTGTTTTTT. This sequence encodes CASSLEGGQGGELFF.

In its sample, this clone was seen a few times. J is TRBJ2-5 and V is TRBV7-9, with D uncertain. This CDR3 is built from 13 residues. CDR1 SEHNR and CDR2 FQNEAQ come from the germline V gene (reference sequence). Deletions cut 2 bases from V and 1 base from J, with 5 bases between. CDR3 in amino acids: CASSLSLQETQYF. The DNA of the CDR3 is TGTGCCAGCAGCTTATCCCTCCAAGAGACCCAGTACTTC.

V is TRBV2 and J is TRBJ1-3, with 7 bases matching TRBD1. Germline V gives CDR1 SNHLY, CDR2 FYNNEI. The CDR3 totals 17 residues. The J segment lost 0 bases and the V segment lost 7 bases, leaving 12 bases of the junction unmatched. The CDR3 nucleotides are TGTGCCAGCAATGACGCAGGGGGTCTCTACTCTGGAAACACCATATATTTT. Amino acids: CASNDAGGLYSGNTIYF.

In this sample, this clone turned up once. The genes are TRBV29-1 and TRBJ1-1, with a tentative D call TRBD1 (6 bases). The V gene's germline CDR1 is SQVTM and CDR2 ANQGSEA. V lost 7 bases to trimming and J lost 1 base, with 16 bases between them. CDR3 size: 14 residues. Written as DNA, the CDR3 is TGCAGCGGTCGGTCGGGGGGCCGGAACACTGAAGCTTTCTTT. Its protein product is CSGRSGGRNTEAFF.

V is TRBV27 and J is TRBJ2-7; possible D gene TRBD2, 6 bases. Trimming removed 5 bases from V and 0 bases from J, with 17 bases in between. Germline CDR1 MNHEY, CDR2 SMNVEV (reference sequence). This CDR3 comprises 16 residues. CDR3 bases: TGTGCCAGCAGTCGGGAGCCCCAGGGTAGCTCCTACGAGCAGTACTTC. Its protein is CASSREPQGSSYEQYF.

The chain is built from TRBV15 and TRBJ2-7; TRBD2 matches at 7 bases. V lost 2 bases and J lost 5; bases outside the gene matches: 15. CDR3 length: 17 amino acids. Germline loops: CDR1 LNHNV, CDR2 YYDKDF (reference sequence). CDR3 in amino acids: CATSRLRLGGSENEQYF. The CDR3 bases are TGTGCCACCAGCAGACTCCGTTTGGGGGGGAGTGAGAACGAGCAGTACTTC.

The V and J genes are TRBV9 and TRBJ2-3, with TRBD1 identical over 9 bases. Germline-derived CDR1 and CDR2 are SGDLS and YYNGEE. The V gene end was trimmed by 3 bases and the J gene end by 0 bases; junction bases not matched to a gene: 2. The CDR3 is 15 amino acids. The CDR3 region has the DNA TGTGCCAGCAGCGCCGGGACAGGGAGCACAGATACGCAGTATTTT. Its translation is CASSAGTGSTDTQYF.

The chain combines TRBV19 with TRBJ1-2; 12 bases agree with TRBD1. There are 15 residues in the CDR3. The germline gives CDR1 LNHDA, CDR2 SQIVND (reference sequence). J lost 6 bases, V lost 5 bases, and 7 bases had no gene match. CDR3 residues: CASSLAGTGGDGYTF. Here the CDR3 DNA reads TGTGCCAGTAGTCTAGCCGGGACAGGGGGCGATGGCTACACCTTC.

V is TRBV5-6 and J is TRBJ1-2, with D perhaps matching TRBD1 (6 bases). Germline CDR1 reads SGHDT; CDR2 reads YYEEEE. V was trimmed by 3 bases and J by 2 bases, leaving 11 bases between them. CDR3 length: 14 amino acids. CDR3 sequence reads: CASSSGTTNYGYTF. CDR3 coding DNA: TGTGCCAGCAGCTCCGGGACAACGAACTATGGCTACACCTTC.

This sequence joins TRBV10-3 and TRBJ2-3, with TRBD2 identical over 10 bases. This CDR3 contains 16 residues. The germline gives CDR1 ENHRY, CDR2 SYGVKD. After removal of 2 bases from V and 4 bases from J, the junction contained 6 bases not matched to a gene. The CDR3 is CAISETERGGSDTQYF. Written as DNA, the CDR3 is TGTGCCATCAGTGAGACAGAGCGGGGGGGCTCAGATACGCAGTATTTT.

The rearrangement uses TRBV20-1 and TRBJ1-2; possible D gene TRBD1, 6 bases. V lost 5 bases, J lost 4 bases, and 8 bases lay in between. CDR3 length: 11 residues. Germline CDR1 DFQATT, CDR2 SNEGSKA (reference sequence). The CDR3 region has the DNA TGCAGTGCTTGGGACACCTATGGCTACACCTTC. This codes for CSAWDTYGYTF.

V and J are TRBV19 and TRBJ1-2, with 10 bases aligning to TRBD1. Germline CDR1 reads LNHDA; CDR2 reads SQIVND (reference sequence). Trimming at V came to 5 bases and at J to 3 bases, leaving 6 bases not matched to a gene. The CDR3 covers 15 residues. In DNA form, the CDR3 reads TGTGCCAGTAGTTCCCCCGGGACAGGGGACTATGGCTACACCTTC. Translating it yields CASSSPGTGDYGYTF.

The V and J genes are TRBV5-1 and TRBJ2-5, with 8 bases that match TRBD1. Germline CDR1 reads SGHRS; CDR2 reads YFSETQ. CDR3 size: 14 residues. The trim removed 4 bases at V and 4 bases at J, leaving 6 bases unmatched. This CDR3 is CASSGQGSAETQYF. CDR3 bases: TGCGCCAGCAGCGGACAGGGATCGGCAGAGACCCAGTACTTC.

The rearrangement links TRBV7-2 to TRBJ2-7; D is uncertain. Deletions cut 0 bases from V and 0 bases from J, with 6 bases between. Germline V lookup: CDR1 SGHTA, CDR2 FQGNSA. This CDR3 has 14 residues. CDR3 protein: CASSLAHSSYEQYF. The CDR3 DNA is TGTGCCAGCAGCTTAGCACACAGCTCCTACGAGCAGTACTTC.

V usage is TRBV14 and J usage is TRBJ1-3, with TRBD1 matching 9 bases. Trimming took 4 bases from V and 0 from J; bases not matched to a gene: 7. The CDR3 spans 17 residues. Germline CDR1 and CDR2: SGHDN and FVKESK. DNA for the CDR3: TGTGCCAGCAGCCCAGGGACAGGGCCCGCCTCTGGAAACACCATATATTTT. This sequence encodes CASSPGTGPASGNTIYF.

The CDR3 DNA follows: TGTGCCAGCAGCAAGAACAGGGGATCTTGGTATGGCTACACCTTC. Its translation is CASSKNRGSWYGYTF. The chain is built from TRBV5-6 and TRBJ1-2, with 7 bases aligning to TRBD1. The CDR3 loop spans 15 amino acids. Germline assignment: CDR1 SGHDT and CDR2 YYEEEE. The V segment lost 4 bases and the J segment 5 bases; nucleotides outside the gene matches: 11.

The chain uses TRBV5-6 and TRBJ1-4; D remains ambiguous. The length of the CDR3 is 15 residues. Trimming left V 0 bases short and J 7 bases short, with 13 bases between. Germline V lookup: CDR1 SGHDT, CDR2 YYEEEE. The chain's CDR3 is CASSLGSGSGEKLFF. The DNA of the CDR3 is TGTGCCAGCAGCTTGGGATCGGGTTCGGGTGAAAAACTGTTTTTT.

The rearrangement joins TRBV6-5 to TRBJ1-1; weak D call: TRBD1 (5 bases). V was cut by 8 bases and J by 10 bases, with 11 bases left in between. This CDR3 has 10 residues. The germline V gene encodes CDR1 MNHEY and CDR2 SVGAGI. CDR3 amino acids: CASWGGRAFF. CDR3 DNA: TGTGCCAGCTGGGGGGGGAGAGCTTTCTTT.

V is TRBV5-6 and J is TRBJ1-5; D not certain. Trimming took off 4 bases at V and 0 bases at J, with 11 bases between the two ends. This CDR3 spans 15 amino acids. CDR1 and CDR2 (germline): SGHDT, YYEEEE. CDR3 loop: CASSLTRYSNQPQHF. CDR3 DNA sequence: TGTGCCAGCAGCCTTACGAGATATAGCAATCAGCCCCAGCATTTT. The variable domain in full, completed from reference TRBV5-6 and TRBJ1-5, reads DAGVTQSPTHLIKTRGQQVTLRCSPKSGHDTVSWYQQALGQGPQFIFQYYEEEERQRGNFPDRFSGHQFPNYSSELNVNALLLGDSALYLCASSLTRYSNQPQHFGDGTRLSIL.

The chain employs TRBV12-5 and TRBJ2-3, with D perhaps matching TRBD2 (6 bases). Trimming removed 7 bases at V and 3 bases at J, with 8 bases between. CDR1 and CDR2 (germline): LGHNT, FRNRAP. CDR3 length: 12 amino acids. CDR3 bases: TGTGCTAGTGTCGGGGGTACAGATACGCAGTATTTT. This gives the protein CASVGGTDTQYF. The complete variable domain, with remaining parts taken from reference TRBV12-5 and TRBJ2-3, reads DARVTQTPRHKVTEMGQEVTMRCQPILGHNTVFWYRQTMMQGLELLAYFRNRAPLDDSGMPKDRFSAEMPDATLATLKIQPSEPRDSAVYFCASVGGTDTQYFGPGTRLTVL.

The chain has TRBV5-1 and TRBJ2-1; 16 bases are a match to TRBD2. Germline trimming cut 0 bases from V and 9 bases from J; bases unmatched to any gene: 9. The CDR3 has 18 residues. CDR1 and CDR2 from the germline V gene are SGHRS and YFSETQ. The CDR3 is CASSLVGTSGGASSEQFF. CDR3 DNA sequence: TGCGCCAGCAGCTTGGTCGGGACTAGCGGGGGGGCAAGTAGTGAGCAGTTCTTC.